The 27 T cell receptor beta chains listed next were all sequenced from one sample in a study of T cell changes during pregnancy in multiple sclerosis. Here immunoSEQ multiplex PCR was the method, and the copy in TCRdb shows in-frame clones only, minus some. Of around 77,000 clones in the sample, roughly nine tenths are singletons; the top ten hold around 0.7%. Material: peripheral blood, obtained in the third trimester of pregnancy. These receptors originate from a female donor in good health, enrolled as a control in a pregnancy study.

This rearrangement joins TRBV18 to TRBJ2-3; D may be TRBD1 (8 bases). In germline, CDR1 is KGHSH, CDR2 LQKENI. The ends were cut back, 2 bases at V and 1 base at J, with 13 bases in the middle. This CDR3 spans 16 amino acids. This chain's CDR3 is CASSPFTGGGTDTQYF. For the CDR3, the DNA is TGTGCCAGCTCACCATTTACAGGGGGGGGCACAGATACGCAGTATTTT. Complete variable domain (other parts from reference TRBV18 and TRBJ2-3): NAGVMQNPRHLVRRRGQEARLRCSPMKGHSHVYWYRQLPEEGLKFMVYLQKENIIDESGMPKERFSAEFPKEGPSILRIQQVVRGDSAAYFCASSPFTGGGTDTQYFGPGTRLTVL.

The rearrangement uses TRBV5-1 and TRBJ2-1; TRBD2 agrees at 10 bases. The CDR3 has 15 residues. Germline-derived CDR1 and CDR2 are SGHRS and YFSETQ. With V trimmed by 3 bases and J by 9 bases, 9 bases remained unmatched. CDR3 protein: CASSWRSSGGAEQFF. The CDR3 coding sequence is TGCGCCAGCAGCTGGCGGTCTAGCGGGGGTGCTGAGCAGTTCTTC.

The chain combines TRBV6-5 with TRBJ1-5, with 12 bases lining up with TRBD1. Germline trimming cut 6 bases from V and 6 bases from J; bases unmatched to any gene: 6. Germline V lookup: CDR1 MNHEY, CDR2 SVGAGI. This CDR3 has 15 residues. CDR3 coding DNA: TGTGCCAGCAGACTCGGGACAGGGGGCTCTCAGCCCCAGCATTTT. Translated: CASRLGTGGSQPQHF.

The chain links TRBV11-2 to TRBJ2-5; D unresolved. CDR1 is SGHAT and CDR2 is FQNNGV in the germline V gene. The V end was cut by 0 bases, the J end by 4 bases, with 9 bases between. The CDR3 is made up of 14 amino acids. For the CDR3, the DNA is TGTGCCAGCAGCTTAGAGGTTACTGTAGAGACCCAGTACTTC. Translated: CASSLEVTVETQYF. Looking up the rest from reference TRBV11-2 and TRBJ2-5 gives the full variable domain: EAGVAQSPRYKIIEKRQSVAFWCNPISGHATLYWYQQILGQGPKLLIQFQNNGVVDDSQLPKDRFSAERLKGVDSTLKIQPAKLEDSAVYLCASSLEVTVETQYFGPGTRLLVL.

The chain employs TRBV19 and TRBJ1-1, with 7 bases fitting TRBD1. Per germline, CDR1 LNHDA and CDR2 SQIVND (reference sequence). This CDR3 region has 14 residues. V shed 5 bases and J 2 bases; nucleotides not matched to a gene: 5. The CDR3 DNA is TGTGCCAGTAGTCTCGGGACAGTAAACACTGAAGCTTTCTTT. It encodes CASSLGTVNTEAFF. The variable domain in full, with the rest retrieved from reference TRBV19 and TRBJ1-1, is DGGITQSPKYLFRKEGQNVTLSCEQNLNHDAMYWYRQDPGQGLRLIYYSQIVNDFQKGDIAEGYSVSREKKESFPLTVTSAQKNPTAFYLCASSLGTVNTEAFFGQGTRLTVV.

The chain couples TRBV19 to TRBJ2-3, with TRBD1 as a possible D gene (6 bases). The V end was cut by 1 base, the J end by 9 bases, with 8 bases between. This CDR3 region has 12 residues. Germline V gives CDR1 LNHDA, CDR2 SQIVND (reference sequence). The CDR3 nucleotides are TGTGCCAGTAGTATAGGTGACAGGACGCAGTATTTT. Translated: CASSIGDRTQYF.

This chain connects TRBV2 to TRBJ1-2, with 9 bases aligning to TRBD1. CDR3 size: 14 residues. The V gene end was trimmed by 6 bases and the J gene end by 10 bases; junction bases not matched to a gene: 12. CDR1 and CDR2 (germline): SNHLY, FYNNEI. In nucleotides, the CDR3 is TGTGCCAGCAGGGAACAGGGGGCCGTTCTTCTCTACACCTTC. Protein: CASREQGAVLLYTF.

V usage is TRBV19 and J usage is TRBJ2-5; 7 nucleotides line up with TRBD1. The CDR3 loop spans 12 amino acids. The germline CDR1 and CDR2 sequences are LNHDA and SQIVND (reference sequence). The V and J ends lost 3 bases and 5 bases, in that order; junction bases with no gene match: 0. The CDR3 sequence is CASSIRGETQYF. The CDR3 DNA is TGTGCCAGTAGTATCAGGGGGGAGACCCAGTACTTC.

This chain joins TRBV6-4 and TRBJ2-1; 10 bases align to TRBD2. Germline V gives CDR1 MRHNA, CDR2 SNTAGT. CDR3 length equals 14 residues. With 5 bases clipped from V and 8 bases from J, the junction kept 6 bases outside the gene matches. Here the CDR3 reads CASSPAGGLDEQFF. In DNA form, the CDR3 reads TGTGCCAGCAGTCCAGCGGGGGGGCTCGATGAGCAGTTCTTC.

This clone was counted once. This chain links TRBV18 with TRBJ2-2, with D unresolved. Trimming left V 2 bases short and J 3 bases short, with 4 bases between. CDR1 KGHSH and CDR2 LQKENI come from the germline V gene. CDR3 size: 13 residues. For the CDR3, the DNA is TGTGCCAGCTCACCAACGGACACCGGGGAGCTGTTTTTT. Its protein is CASSPTDTGELFF.

The V gene is TRBV7-9, the J gene TRBJ2-6, with 10 bases identical to TRBD2. This CDR3 has 19 amino acids. The V gene end was trimmed by 5 bases and the J gene end by 0 bases; junction bases not matched to a gene: 10. Germline-derived CDR1 and CDR2 are SEHNR and FQNEAQ (reference sequence). CDR3 in DNA: TGTGCCAGCAGCCAGAGTTCTAGCGGGGGCCTCTCTGGGGCCAACGTCCTGACTTTC. Protein product: CASSQSSSGGLSGANVLTF.

V gene TRBV18 combines with J gene TRBJ2-1, with TRBD2 identical over 12 bases. Trimming cost V 4 bases and J 8 bases; bases outside gene matches: 6. Per the germline V gene, CDR1 is KGHSH and CDR2 is LQKENI. The CDR3 has 15 residues. The CDR3 region is CASSLLAGGPDEQFF. The CDR3 region has the DNA TGTGCCAGCTCACTTCTAGCGGGAGGGCCTGATGAGCAGTTCTTC.

Details on this clone: The same CDR3 is also encoded by other DNA sequences in this sample. The J gene is TRBJ2-2, the V gene TRBV18; the D is unclear. In germline, CDR1 is KGHSH, CDR2 LQKENI. Trimming left V 3 bases short and J 8 bases short, with 10 bases between. The CDR3 is made up of 13 amino acids. Written as DNA, the CDR3 is TGTGCCAGCTCACCGCTCTCGGAGGGGGAGCTGTTTTTT. Translation gives CASSPLSEGELFF.

The chain couples TRBV19 to TRBJ1-5, with TRBD1 matching 7 bases. Germline CDR1 LNHDA, CDR2 SQIVND (reference sequence). The junction had 7 bases not matched to a gene; V was cut back by 3 bases and J by 5 bases. This CDR3 region has 15 residues. The CDR3 sequence is CASSMAGQGDQPQHF. The DNA of the CDR3 is TGTGCCAGTAGTATGGCGGGGCAGGGGGATCAGCCCCAGCATTTT. The whole variable domain, filled in from reference TRBV19 and TRBJ1-5, reads DGGITQSPKYLFRKEGQNVTLSCEQNLNHDAMYWYRQDPGQGLRLIYYSQIVNDFQKGDIAEGYSVSREKKESFPLTVTSAQKNPTAFYLCASSMAGQGDQPQHFGDGTRLSIL.

Comments on this clone: This sample also contains other DNA sequences that code for the same CDR3. This chain uses TRBV28 with TRBJ1-2; D is possibly TRBD1 (6 bases). This CDR3 has 13 amino acids. Germline V gives CDR1 MDHEN, CDR2 SYDVKM. V was shortened by 3 bases and J by 4 bases, with 9 bases between the two germline ends. The CDR3 reads CASSLTGVYGYTF. The CDR3 DNA sequence: TGTGCCAGCAGTTTGACAGGTGTCTATGGCTACACCTTC.

This clone was picked up a small number of times. The chain employs TRBV9 and TRBJ2-7; TRBD2 matches 7 bases. V lost 1 base, J lost 1 base, and 14 bases stayed unmatched. Germline CDR1 reads SGDLS; CDR2 reads YYNGEE. The CDR3 sequence is 18 residues long. CDR3 in amino acids: CASSVSQGTGGLSYEQYF. The CDR3 coding sequence is TGTGCCAGCAGCGTATCTCAAGGGACGGGAGGTTTGTCCTACGAGCAGTACTTC.

In DNA form, the CDR3 reads TGTGCCAGCAGCTTACGGGGGGTTAGCTATGGCTACACCTTC. It encodes CASSLRGVSYGYTF. V and J are TRBV7-2 and TRBJ1-2; D is possibly TRBD1 (5 bases). Trimming cost V 2 bases and J 4 bases, with 11 bases left between them. Per germline, CDR1 SGHTA and CDR2 FQGNSA. The CDR3 extends over 14 amino acids.

The V call is TRBV29-1, the J call TRBJ2-2; 9 bases are a match to TRBD1. The CDR3 totals 14 residues. Per the germline V gene, CDR1 is SQVTM and CDR2 is ANQGSEA. The junction had 8 bases not matched to a gene; V was cut back by 6 bases and J by 6 bases. As DNA, the CDR3 is TGCAGCGTCCTGGGACAGGGAATGGCCGGGGAGCTGTTTTTT. It codes for CSVLGQGMAGELFF.

The CDR3 region is CASRPSGGRELFF. CDR3 DNA: TGCGCCAGCCGGCCTAGCGGGGGACGGGAGCTGTTTTTT. V gene TRBV4-1 combines with J gene TRBJ2-2; TRBD2 agrees at 10 bases. This CDR3 region has 13 residues. V lost 8 bases, J lost 9 bases, and 6 bases stayed unmatched. Germline CDR1 reads MGHRA; CDR2 reads YSYEKL.

The chain employs TRBV6-1 and TRBJ1-5; the match to TRBD1 covers 8 bases. This CDR3 spans 16 amino acids. The ends lost 0 bases at V and 7 bases at J; junction bases unmatched: 8. Germline lookup yields CDR1 MNHNS and CDR2 SASEGT. The CDR3 bases are TGTGCCAGCAGTGAAGCGCCCGACAGGGGTGGGCAGCCCCAGCATTTT. It yields the protein CASSEAPDRGGQPQHF.

V and J are TRBV6-5 and TRBJ1-1; 7 bases match TRBD1. V lost 4 bases and J lost 1; bases outside the gene matches: 3. The CDR3 has 14 amino acids. Germline V gives CDR1 MNHEY, CDR2 SVGAGI. The CDR3 protein is CASSSRTGNTEAFF. The CDR3 nucleotides are TGTGCCAGCAGTTCCCGGACAGGGAACACTGAAGCTTTCTTT.

This clone was picked up a small number of times. J is TRBJ1-2 and V is TRBV19, with TRBD1 as a possible D gene (6 bases). The CDR3 covers 15 residues. V was shortened by 3 bases and J by 8 bases, with 19 bases between the two germline ends. The germline CDR1 and CDR2 sequences are LNHDA and SQIVND (reference sequence). The CDR3 nucleotides read TGTGCCAGTAGTATCCTGGGGCAGGGGTTCGGAGGCTACACCTTC. This sequence encodes CASSILGQGFGGYTF.

The rearrangement uses TRBV5-1 and TRBJ2-3, with D hard to call. V lost 5 bases, J lost 0 bases, and 7 bases lay in between. The V gene's germline CDR1 is SGHRS and CDR2 YFSETQ. The CDR3 contains 13 residues. CDR3 residues: CASRPTSTDTQYF. DNA of the CDR3: TGCGCCAGCAGGCCAACTAGCACAGATACGCAGTATTTT. The whole variable domain, remainder taken from reference TRBV5-1 and TRBJ2-3, is KAGVTQTPRYLIKTRGQQVTLSCSPISGHRSVSWYQQTPGQGLQFLFEYFSETQRNKGNFPGRFSGRQFSNSRSEMNVSTLELGDSALYLCASRPTSTDTQYFGPGTRLTVL.

The chain carries TRBV5-1 and TRBJ1-6; 9 nucleotides match TRBD1. This CDR3 has 16 amino acids. Germline values: CDR1 SGHRS, CDR2 YFSETQ. With V trimmed by 0 bases and J by 9 bases, 7 bases remained unmatched. The CDR3 DNA reads TGCGCCAGCAGCTTGGGACGGACAGGGGAGGGTTCACCCCTCCACTTT. This codes for CASSLGRTGEGSPLHF.

The gene calls are TRBV18 and TRBJ1-1; 8 positions agree with TRBD1. The CDR3 extends over 14 amino acids. Trimming removed 1 base from V and 3 bases from J; junction bases left unmatched: 1. The germline gives CDR1 KGHSH, CDR2 LQKENI. The CDR3 sequence is CASSPQQGDTEAFF. CDR3 DNA sequence: TGTGCCAGCTCACCACAACAGGGGGACACTGAAGCTTTCTTT.

CDR3 coding DNA: TGTGCCAGCAGTTCCACTAGCGGGGAGGTTTACGAGCAGTACTTC. It yields the protein CASSSTSGEVYEQYF. This chain links TRBV28 with TRBJ2-7; 10 bases match TRBD2. Trimming took 4 bases from V and 4 from J; bases not matched to a gene: 7. This CDR3 is built from 15 residues. From germline, CDR1 is MDHEN and CDR2 SYDVKM.

The chain recombines TRBV19 with TRBJ2-3, with D tentatively TRBD2 (6 bases). The germline CDR1 and CDR2 sequences are LNHDA and SQIVND (reference sequence). The CDR3 runs 14 residues. With 6 bases removed from V and 2 bases from J, the gap between germline ends came to 12 bases. CDR3 sequence (DNA): TGTGCCAGTAGGAACCCGGGGGACACAGATACGCAGTATTTT. Translating gives CASRNPGDTDTQYF.